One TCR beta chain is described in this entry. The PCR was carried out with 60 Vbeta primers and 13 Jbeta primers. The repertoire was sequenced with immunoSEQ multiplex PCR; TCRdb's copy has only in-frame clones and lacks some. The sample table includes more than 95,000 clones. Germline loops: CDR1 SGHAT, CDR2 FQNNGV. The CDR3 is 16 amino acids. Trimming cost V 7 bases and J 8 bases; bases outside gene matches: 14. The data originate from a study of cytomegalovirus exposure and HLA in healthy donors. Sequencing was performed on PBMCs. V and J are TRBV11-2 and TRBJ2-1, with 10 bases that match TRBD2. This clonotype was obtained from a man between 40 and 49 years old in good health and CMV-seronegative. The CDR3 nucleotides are TGTGCCAGCAATCCGTACGGGGGACTAGCGTTCGATGAGCAGTTCTTC. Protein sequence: CASNPYGGLAFDEQFF. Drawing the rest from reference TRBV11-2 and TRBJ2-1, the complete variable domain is EAGVAQSPRYKIIEKRQSVAFWCNPISGHATLYWYQQILGQGPKLLIQFQNNGVVDDSQLPKDRFSAERLKGVDSTLKIQPAKLEDSAVYLCASNPYGGLAFDEQFFGPGTRLTVL.